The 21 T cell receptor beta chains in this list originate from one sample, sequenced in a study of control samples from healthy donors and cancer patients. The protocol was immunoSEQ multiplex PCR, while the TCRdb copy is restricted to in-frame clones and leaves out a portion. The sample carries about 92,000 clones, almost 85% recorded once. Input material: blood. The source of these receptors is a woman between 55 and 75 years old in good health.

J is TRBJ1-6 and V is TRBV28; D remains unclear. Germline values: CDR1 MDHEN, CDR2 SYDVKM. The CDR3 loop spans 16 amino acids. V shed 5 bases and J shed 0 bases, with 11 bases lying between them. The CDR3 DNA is TGTGCCAGCAGTCCCCGGTCCAGCTCCTATAATTCACCCCTCCACTTT. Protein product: CASSPRSSSYNSPLHF.

In DNA, the CDR3 is TGCGCCAGCAGCTTGGGTACCTCACGGGGGGAAAAACTGTTTTTT. This encodes CASSLGTSRGEKLFF. V is TRBV5-1 and J is TRBJ1-4, with TRBD1 as a possible D gene (5 bases). This CDR3 contains 15 residues. Per the germline V gene, CDR1 is SGHRS and CDR2 is YFSETQ. V was clipped by 0 bases and J by 8 bases, with 14 bases between them.

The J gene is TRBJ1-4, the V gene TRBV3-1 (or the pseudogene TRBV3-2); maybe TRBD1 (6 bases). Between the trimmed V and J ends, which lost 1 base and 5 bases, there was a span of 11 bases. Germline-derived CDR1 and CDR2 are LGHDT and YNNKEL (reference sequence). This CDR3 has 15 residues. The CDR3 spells CASSQGPGANEKLFF. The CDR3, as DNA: TGTGCCAGCAGCCAAGGTCCGGGGGCAAATGAAAAACTGTTTTTT.

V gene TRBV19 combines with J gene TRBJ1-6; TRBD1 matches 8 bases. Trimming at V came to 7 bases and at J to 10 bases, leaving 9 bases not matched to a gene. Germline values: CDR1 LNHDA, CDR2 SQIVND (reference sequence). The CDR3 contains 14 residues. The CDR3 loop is CASTRDRSESPLHF. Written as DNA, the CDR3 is TGTGCCAGTACCCGGGACAGGTCGGAATCACCCCTCCACTTT.

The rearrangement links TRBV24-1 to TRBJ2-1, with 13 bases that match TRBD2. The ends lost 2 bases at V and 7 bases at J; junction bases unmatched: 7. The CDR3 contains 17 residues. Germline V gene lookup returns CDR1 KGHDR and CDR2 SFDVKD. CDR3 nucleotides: TGTGCCACCAGTGATTCCTGGACTAGCGGGAGAGAGAATGAGCAGTTCTTC. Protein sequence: CATSDSWTSGRENEQFF.

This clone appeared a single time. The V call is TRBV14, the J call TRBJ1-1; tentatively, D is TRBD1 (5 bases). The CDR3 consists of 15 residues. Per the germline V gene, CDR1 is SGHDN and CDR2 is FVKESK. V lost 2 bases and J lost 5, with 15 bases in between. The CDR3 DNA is TGTGCCAGCAGCCAAAATTCGGGTCGGGGGACTGAAGCTTTCTTT. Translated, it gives CASSQNSGRGTEAFF.

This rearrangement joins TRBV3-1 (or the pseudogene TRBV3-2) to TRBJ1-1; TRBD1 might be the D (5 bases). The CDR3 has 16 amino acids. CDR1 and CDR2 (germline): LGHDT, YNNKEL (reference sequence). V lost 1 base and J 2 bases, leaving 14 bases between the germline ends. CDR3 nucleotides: TGTGCCAGCAGCCAAGCCACCGGGACTCCAAACACTGAAGCTTTCTTT. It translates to CASSQATGTPNTEAFF.

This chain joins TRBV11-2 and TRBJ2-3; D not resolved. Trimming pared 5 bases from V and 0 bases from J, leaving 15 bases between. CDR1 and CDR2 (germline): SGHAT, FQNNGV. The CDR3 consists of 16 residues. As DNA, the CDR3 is TGTGCCAGCAGCCGACACCGAGATCCTAGCACAGATACGCAGTATTTT. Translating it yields CASSRHRDPSTDTQYF.

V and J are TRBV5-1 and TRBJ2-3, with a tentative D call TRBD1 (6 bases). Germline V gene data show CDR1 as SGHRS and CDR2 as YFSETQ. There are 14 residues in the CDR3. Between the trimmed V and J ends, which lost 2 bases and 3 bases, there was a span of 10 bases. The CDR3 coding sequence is TGCGCCAGCAGCTTACAGGGTAGGACAGATACGCAGTATTTT. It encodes CASSLQGRTDTQYF.

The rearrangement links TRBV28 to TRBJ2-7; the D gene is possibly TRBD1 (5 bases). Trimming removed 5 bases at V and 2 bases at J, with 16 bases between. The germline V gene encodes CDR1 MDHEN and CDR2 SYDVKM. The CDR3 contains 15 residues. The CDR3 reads CASSRQGSTTYEQYF. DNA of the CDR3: TGTGCCAGCAGTCGCCAGGGATCGACCACCTACGAGCAGTACTTC.

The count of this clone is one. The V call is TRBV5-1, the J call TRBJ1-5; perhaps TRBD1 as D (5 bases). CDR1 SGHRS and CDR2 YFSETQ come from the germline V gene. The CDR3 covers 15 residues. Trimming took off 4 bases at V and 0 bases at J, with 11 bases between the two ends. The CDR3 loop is CASSPGQSSNQPQHF. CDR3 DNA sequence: TGCGCCAGCAGCCCAGGGCAGAGTAGCAATCAGCCCCAGCATTTT.

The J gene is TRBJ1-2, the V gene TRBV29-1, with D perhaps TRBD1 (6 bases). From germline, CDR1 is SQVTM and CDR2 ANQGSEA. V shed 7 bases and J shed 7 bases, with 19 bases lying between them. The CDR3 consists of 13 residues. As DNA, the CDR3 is TGCAGCGGGAACAGGGAGGGAGAGGCTGGCTACACCTTC. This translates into CSGNREGEAGYTF. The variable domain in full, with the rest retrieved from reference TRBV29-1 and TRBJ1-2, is SAVISQKPSRDICQRGTSLTIQCQVDSQVTMMFWYRQQPGQSLTLIATANQGSEATYESGFVIDKFPISRPNLTFSTLTVSNMSPEDSSIYLCSGNREGEAGYTFGSGTRLTVV.

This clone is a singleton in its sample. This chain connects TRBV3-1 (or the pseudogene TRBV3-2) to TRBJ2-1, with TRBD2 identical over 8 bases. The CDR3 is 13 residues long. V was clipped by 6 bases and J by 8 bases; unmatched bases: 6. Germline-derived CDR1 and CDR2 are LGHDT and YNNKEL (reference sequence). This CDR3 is CASRAGGHDEQFF. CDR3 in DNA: TGTGCCAGCAGGGCGGGAGGACATGATGAGCAGTTCTTC.

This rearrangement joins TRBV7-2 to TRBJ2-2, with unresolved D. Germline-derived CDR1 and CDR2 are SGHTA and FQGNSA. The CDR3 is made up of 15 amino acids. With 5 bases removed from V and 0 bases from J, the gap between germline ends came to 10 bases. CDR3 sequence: CASSHRWANTGELFF. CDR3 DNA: TGTGCCAGCAGCCACCGTTGGGCGAACACCGGGGAGCTGTTTTTT.

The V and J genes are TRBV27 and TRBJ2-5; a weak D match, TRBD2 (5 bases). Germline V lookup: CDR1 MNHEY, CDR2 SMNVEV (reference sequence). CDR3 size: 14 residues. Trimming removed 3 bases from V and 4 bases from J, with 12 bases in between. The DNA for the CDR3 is TGTGCCAGCAGTTTCCGCGGAGGTAGAGAGACCCAGTACTTC. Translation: CASSFRGGRETQYF.

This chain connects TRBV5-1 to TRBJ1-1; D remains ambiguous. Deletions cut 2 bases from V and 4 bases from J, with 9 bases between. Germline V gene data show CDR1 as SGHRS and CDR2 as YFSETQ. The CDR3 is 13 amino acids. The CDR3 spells CASSLGRITEAFF. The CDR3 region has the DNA TGCGCCAGCAGCTTAGGACGGATCACTGAAGCTTTCTTT. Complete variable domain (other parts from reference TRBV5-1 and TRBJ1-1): KAGVTQTPRYLIKTRGQQVTLSCSPISGHRSVSWYQQTPGQGLQFLFEYFSETQRNKGNFPGRFSGRQFSNSRSEMNVSTLELGDSALYLCASSLGRITEAFFGQGTRLTVV.

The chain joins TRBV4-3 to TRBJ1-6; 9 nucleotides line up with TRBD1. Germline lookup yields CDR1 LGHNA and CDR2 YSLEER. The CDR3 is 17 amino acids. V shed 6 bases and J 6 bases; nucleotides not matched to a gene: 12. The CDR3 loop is CASRNHRGQSSNSPLHF. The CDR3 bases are TGCGCCAGCAGGAACCACAGGGGGCAGTCGAGTAATTCACCCCTCCACTTT.

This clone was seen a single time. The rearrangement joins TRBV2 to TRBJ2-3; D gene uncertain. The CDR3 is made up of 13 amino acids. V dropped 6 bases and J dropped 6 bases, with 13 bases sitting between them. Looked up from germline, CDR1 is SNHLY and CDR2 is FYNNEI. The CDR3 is CASRGPPSDTQYF. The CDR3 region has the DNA TGTGCCAGCAGAGGCCCCCCTTCCGATACGCAGTATTTT.

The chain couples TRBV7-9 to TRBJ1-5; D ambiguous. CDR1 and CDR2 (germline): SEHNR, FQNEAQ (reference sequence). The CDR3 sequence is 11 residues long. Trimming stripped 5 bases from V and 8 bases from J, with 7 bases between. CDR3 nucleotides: TGTGCCAGCAGCCTAGGAGAGCCCCAGCATTTT. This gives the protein CASSLGEPQHF.

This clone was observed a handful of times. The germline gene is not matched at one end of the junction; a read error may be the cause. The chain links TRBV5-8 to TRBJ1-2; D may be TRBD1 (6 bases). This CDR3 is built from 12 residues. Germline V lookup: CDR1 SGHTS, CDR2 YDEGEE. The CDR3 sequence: CASSLRPGGPSF. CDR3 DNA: TGTGCCAGCAGCTTGCGGCCCGGGGGGCCAAGTTTC.

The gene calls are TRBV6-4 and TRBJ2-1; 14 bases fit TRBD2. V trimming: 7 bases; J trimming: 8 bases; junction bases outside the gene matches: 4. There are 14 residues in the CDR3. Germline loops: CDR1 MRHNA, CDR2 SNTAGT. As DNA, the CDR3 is TGTGCCAGCAAGACTAGCGGGGGGGCAGATGAGCAGTTCTTC. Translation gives CASKTSGGADEQFF.